The 29 T cell receptor beta chains in this list originate from one sample, sequenced in a study of human T cells and chemical hapten exposure. TCRdb analysed the RACE reads with MiXCR anew, one entry per CDR3 protein. The sample consists of 140,000 or so distinct CDR3 sequences, approximately 10% of them appearing once. Stated time point: patch test 2, 6 weeks after DPC sensitization. Indicated treatment: therapeutic diphenylcyclopropenone sensitization with weekly scalp DPC. The input for sequencing was whole blood, taken in connection with sensitization to the hapten diphenylcyclopropenone (DPC). Receptors originate from a woman in her fifties or sixties with alopecia areata. Some clones in this sample may be carry-over from other donors' samples.

This clonotype was detected ten times or more. This sequence joins TRBV29-1 and TRBJ2-2; 7 nucleotides match TRBD2. The CDR3 is 14 amino acids. From germline, CDR1 is SQVTM and CDR2 ANQGSEA. V lost 3 bases to trimming and J lost 4 bases; unmatched junction nucleotides: 5. As DNA, the CDR3 is TGCAGCGTTGAGGGGGGAGGGGCCACCGGGGAGCTGTTTTTT. Protein sequence: CSVEGGGATGELFF.

Only a few counts were recorded for this clonotype. The V call is TRBV25-1, the J call TRBJ1-1, with TRBD1 matching 7 bases. Germline CDR1 reads MGHDK; CDR2 reads SYGVNS. The CDR3 length is 15 residues. Trimming removed 6 bases from V and 0 bases from J; junction bases left unmatched: 7. CDR3 sequence: CASSGTGALNTEAFF. The CDR3 nucleotides read TGTGCCAGCAGCGGTACAGGGGCATTGAACACTGAAGCTTTCTTT.

The rearrangement links TRBV5-6 to TRBJ1-6, with unresolved D. CDR1 SGHDT and CDR2 YYEEEE come from the germline V gene. The V end was cut by 1 base, the J end by 10 bases, with 6 bases between. This CDR3 spans 12 amino acids. The CDR3 bases are TGTGCCAGCAGCTTGATTGGGTCACCCCTCCACTTT. Translated: CASSLIGSPLHF.

This clonotype has more than one count but fewer than ten. V usage is TRBV24-1 and J usage is TRBJ1-1; a weak D match, TRBD1 (5 bases). Germline assignment: CDR1 KGHDR and CDR2 SFDVKD. The CDR3 sequence is 15 residues long. Between the trimmed V and J ends, which lost 9 bases and 3 bases, there was a span of 19 bases. CDR3 DNA sequence: TGTGCCACCCGGGGGACGTCCACCGGAGACACTGAAGCTTTCTTT. It codes for CATRGTSTGDTEAFF.

As DNA, the CDR3 is TGCGCCAGCAGTGATCAAATAAGGGTAATGGCCTACGAGCAGTACTTC. It encodes CASSDQIRVMAYEQYF. The gene calls are TRBV10-2 and TRBJ2-7, with no clear D. This CDR3 has 16 amino acids. Trimming shortened V by 3 bases and J by 2 bases, and 17 bases separated the two germline ends. The germline V gene has CDR1 WSHSY and CDR2 SAAADI.

This clonotype was picked up many times. The chain has TRBV24-1 and TRBJ1-5, with D possibly matching TRBD1 (5 bases). The CDR3 is 14 residues long. The germline V and J ends were trimmed by 7 bases and 4 bases, with 13 bases remaining between them. Germline CDR1 and CDR2: KGHDR and SFDVKD. The CDR3 sequence is CATSAGAKNQPQHF. In DNA form, the CDR3 reads TGTGCCACCAGCGCTGGGGCAAAAAATCAGCCCCAGCATTTT.

This clonotype has just a few counts. This chain connects TRBV28 to TRBJ2-1, with unresolved D. The germline V gene has CDR1 MDHEN and CDR2 SYDVKM. This CDR3 is built from 14 residues. V shed 4 bases and J shed 1 base, with 8 bases lying between them. The CDR3 loop reads CASSSSSSYNEQFF. In DNA form, the CDR3 reads TGTGCCAGCAGTTCTAGTTCATCCTACAATGAGCAGTTCTTC. The complete variable domain, with remaining parts taken from reference TRBV28 and TRBJ2-1, reads DVKVTQSSRYLVKRTGEKVFLECVQDMDHENMFWYRQDPGLGLRLIYFSYDVKMKEKGDIPEGYSVSREKKERFSLILESASTNQTSMYLCASSSSSSYNEQFFGPGTRLTVL.

CDR3 DNA: TGTGCCAGCTCATCCCAGACAGGCAGCAATCAGCCCCAGCATTTT. Residues: CASSSQTGSNQPQHF. The chain employs TRBV18 and TRBJ1-5; D might be TRBD1 (6 bases). CDR1 and CDR2 from the germline V gene are KGHSH and LQKENI. Trimming left V 5 bases short and J 1 base short, with 12 bases between. The length of the CDR3 is 15 residues.

This clonotype occurred a few times. The chain carries TRBV6-6 and TRBJ2-1; 7 bases match TRBD1. CDR1 and CDR2 from the germline V gene are MNHNY and SVGAGI (reference sequence). This CDR3 comprises 15 residues. Trimming removed 7 bases from V and 5 bases from J; junction bases left unmatched: 11. The CDR3: CASTTPRQGHNEQFF. CDR3 nucleotides: TGTGCCAGCACCACCCCTCGACAGGGACACAATGAGCAGTTCTTC.

This clonotype has at least ten counts. The V gene is TRBV9, the J gene TRBJ2-2, with 8 bases that match TRBD2. The CDR3 totals 15 residues. V lost 2 bases, J lost 3 bases, and 3 bases stayed unmatched. The germline V gene encodes CDR1 SGDLS and CDR2 YYNGEE. The CDR3 reads CASSVSGGHTGELFF. CDR3 coding DNA: TGTGCCAGCAGCGTGAGCGGGGGCCACACCGGGGAGCTGTTTTTT.

This clonotype turned up a few times. The rearrangement joins TRBV28 to TRBJ1-1, with TRBD1 matching over 7 bases. The junction had 6 bases not matched to a gene; V was cut back by 11 bases and J by 0 bases. Germline CDR1 is MDHEN and CDR2 is SYDVKM. This CDR3 contains 13 residues. Here the CDR3 reads CAGGQALNTEAFF. The CDR3 coding sequence is TGTGCCGGTGGACAGGCTTTGAACACTGAAGCTTTCTTT.

This clonotype was observed a few times. The chain employs TRBV18 and TRBJ1-2, with 9 bases that match TRBD1. The CDR3 runs 15 residues. The germline gives CDR1 KGHSH, CDR2 LQKENI. The ends lost 3 bases at V and 4 bases at J; junction bases unmatched: 6. In nucleotides, the CDR3 is TGTGCCAGCTCACCCGGACAGGGGAAAGGCTATGGCTACACCTTC. Translation: CASSPGQGKGYGYTF.

This clonotype was picked up many times. The chain recombines TRBV6-1 with TRBJ2-7, with TRBD1 matching 7 bases. Germline V CDR1 and CDR2: MNHNS, SASEGT. The CDR3 consists of 14 residues. V dropped 5 bases and J dropped 6; count of bases not matched to a gene: 10. The DNA of the CDR3 is TGTGCCAGCAGTTCACCGACAGGGCGGAGCGAGCAGTACTTC. Protein product: CASSSPTGRSEQYF.

Ten or more counts support this clonotype. This chain connects TRBV18 to TRBJ2-1; D may be TRBD2 (7 bases). The CDR3 length is 13 residues. Germline values: CDR1 KGHSH, CDR2 LQKENI. V was pared by 1 base and J by 9 bases, with 10 bases between. The CDR3 spells CASSPQGGGEQFF. The CDR3 DNA reads TGTGCCAGCTCACCACAAGGGGGGGGTGAGCAGTTCTTC.

There are a few counts of this clonotype. The V gene is TRBV4-2, the J gene TRBJ2-2, with 10 bases aligning to TRBD1. Trimming cost V 3 bases and J 6 bases; bases outside gene matches: 7. Germline V lookup: CDR1 LGHNA, CDR2 YNFKEQ. This CDR3 is built from 16 residues. Written as DNA, the CDR3 is TGTGCCAGCAGCCAGAGAGACAGGGGGCGCCCCGGGGAGCTGTTTTTT. It encodes CASSQRDRGRPGELFF.

This clonotype turned up a few times. The chain uses TRBV5-5 and TRBJ2-7, with D perhaps TRBD1 (5 bases). The CDR3 spans 14 residues. V lost 4 bases, J lost 0 bases, and 11 bases lay in between. Germline V gene sequence: CDR1 SGHKS, CDR2 YYEKEE (reference sequence). CDR3 sequence (DNA): TGTGCCAGCAGCCGACAGTATAGCTCCTACGAGCAGTACTTC. Translating gives CASSRQYSSYEQYF.

The chain has TRBV29-1 and TRBJ2-5; D is ambiguous. CDR1 and CDR2 from the germline V gene are SQVTM and ANQGSEA. Trimming took off 5 bases at V and 5 bases at J, with 12 bases between the two ends. CDR3 length equals 12 residues. This CDR3 is CSVTHSRETQYF. Written as DNA, the CDR3 is TGCAGCGTTACACACAGTAGGGAGACCCAGTACTTC.

This clonotype was recorded a few times. The genes are TRBV12-3 or TRBV12-4 and TRBJ2-7; TRBD2 matches at 8 bases. V lost 5 bases and J lost 4; bases outside the gene matches: 13. This CDR3 is 16 amino acids long. The CDR3 loop is CASSAAGTRTSYEQYF. CDR3 DNA: TGTGCCAGCAGTGCCGCCGGGACTAGAACGTCGTACGAGCAGTACTTC.

The chain combines TRBV3-1 with TRBJ1-2; D not certain. The ends were cut back, 3 bases at V and 5 bases at J, with 7 bases in the middle. The CDR3 is 12 amino acids. Germline CDR1 LGHDT, CDR2 YNNKEL (reference sequence). The CDR3 region is CASSQGRYGYTF. For the CDR3, the DNA is TGTGCCAGCAGCCAGGGGAGGTATGGCTACACCTTC.

This clonotype has only a few counts. The rearrangement joins TRBV12-3 or TRBV12-4 to TRBJ2-2; TRBD2 agrees at 11 bases. This CDR3 is built from 16 residues. Trimming cost V 3 bases and J 4 bases; bases outside gene matches: 4. The CDR3 DNA sequence: TGTGCCAGCAGTTTCATAGCGGGAGGGCCCACCGGGGAGCTGTTTTTT. Translation: CASSFIAGGPTGELFF.

The chain employs TRBV3-1 and TRBJ2-1; 10 bases line up with TRBD2. Germline CDR1 reads LGHDT; CDR2 reads YNNKEL (reference sequence). This CDR3 has 16 residues. With 4 bases clipped from V and 7 bases from J, the junction kept 10 bases outside the gene matches. The CDR3 DNA reads TGTGCCAGCAGCCCCCGGGGCAGCGGGAGGGTAAATGAGCAGTTCTTC. This codes for CASSPRGSGRVNEQFF.

In this sample, this clonotype turned up many times. This chain joins TRBV14 and TRBJ2-7; D gene uncertain. V was pared by 2 bases and J by 6 bases, with 11 bases between. Germline CDR1 SGHDN, CDR2 FVKESK. The CDR3 extends over 13 amino acids. The CDR3 DNA follows: TGTGCCAGCAGCCAAAGAGTTAAGGGCGAGCAGTACTTC. Its protein product is CASSQRVKGEQYF.

This clonotype has only a few counts. The rearrangement joins TRBV20-1 to TRBJ1-4, with 7 positions matching TRBD1. V gave up 1 base and J gave up 7 bases; unmatched junction bases: 3. Germline V gene sequence: CDR1 DFQATT, CDR2 SNEGSKA (reference sequence). The CDR3 contains 13 residues. The chain's CDR3 is CSARGDRGEKLFF. For the CDR3, the DNA is TGCAGTGCTAGAGGGGACAGAGGTGAAAAACTGTTTTTT.

This clonotype has a handful of counts. J is TRBJ2-7 and V is TRBV7-9; D is tentatively TRBD1 or TRBD2 (5 bases each). Germline V gene data show CDR1 as SEHNR and CDR2 as FQNEAQ (reference sequence). This CDR3 contains 13 residues. V was trimmed by 8 bases and J by 6 bases, leaving 17 bases between them. CDR3 residues: CASAPGGGSEQYF. The CDR3 DNA is TGTGCCAGCGCCCCTGGGGGTGGCAGCGAGCAGTACTTC.

This clonotype was counted ten times or more. This chain connects TRBV6-2 or TRBV6-3 to TRBJ2-3, with D tentatively TRBD2 (5 bases). Trimming removed 6 bases at V and 2 bases at J, with 9 bases between. CDR3 length: 13 amino acids. Germline V CDR1 and CDR2: MNHEY, SVGEGT. As DNA, the CDR3 is TGTGCCAGCAGGCCGGGATCCACAGATACGCAGTATTTT. Amino acid sequence: CASRPGSTDTQYF.

Only a few counts were recorded for this clonotype. CDR3 sequence (DNA): TGTGCCAGCAGTCCAAGCCCCGGATGGCGGGAGGTGGGGGAGCAGTTCTTC. It codes for CASSPSPGWREVGEQFF. The chain is built from TRBV4-2 and TRBJ2-1; the match to TRBD2 covers 8 bases. With 6 bases clipped from V and 10 bases from J, the junction kept 20 bases outside the gene matches. The CDR3 is made up of 17 amino acids. Germline V lookup: CDR1 LGHNA, CDR2 YNFKEQ.

This clonotype was seen more than once but under ten times. The V call is TRBV20-1, the J call TRBJ2-7; the match to TRBD2 covers 7 bases. The germline V gene encodes CDR1 DFQATT and CDR2 SNEGSKA (reference sequence). J gave up 0 bases and V 1 base, and 6 bases lay outside the gene matches. The CDR3 spans 15 residues. The DNA of the CDR3 is TGCAGTGCTAGAGCCAGGCGGGAGAACTCCTACGAGCAGTACTTC. It translates to CSARARRENSYEQYF.

This clonotype was counted only a few times. The chain combines TRBV7-2 with TRBJ2-2; D gene ambiguous. V lost 3 bases and J lost 8, with 10 bases in between. The germline V gene has CDR1 SGHTA and CDR2 FQGNSA. CDR3 length equals 13 residues. Written as DNA, the CDR3 is TGTGCCAGCAGCTTGTCTATGGGAGGGGAGCTGTTTTTT. This sequence encodes CASSLSMGGELFF.

This clonotype has only a few counts. V and J are TRBV11-3 and TRBJ2-5, with D unclear. The CDR3 length is 15 residues. From germline, CDR1 is SGHNT and CDR2 YENEEA. With 3 bases removed from V and 1 base from J, the gap between germline ends came to 12 bases. The CDR3 loop reads CASSFPAVGQETQYF. The CDR3 DNA sequence: TGTGCCAGCAGCTTCCCGGCGGTGGGCCAAGAGACCCAGTACTTC. The whole variable domain, filled in from reference TRBV11-3 and TRBJ2-5, reads EAGVVQSPRYKIIEKKQPVAFWCNPISGHNTLYWYLQNLGQGPELLIRYENEEAVDDSQLPKDRFSAERLKGVDSTLKIQPAELGDSAVYLCASSFPAVGQETQYFGPGTRLLVL.